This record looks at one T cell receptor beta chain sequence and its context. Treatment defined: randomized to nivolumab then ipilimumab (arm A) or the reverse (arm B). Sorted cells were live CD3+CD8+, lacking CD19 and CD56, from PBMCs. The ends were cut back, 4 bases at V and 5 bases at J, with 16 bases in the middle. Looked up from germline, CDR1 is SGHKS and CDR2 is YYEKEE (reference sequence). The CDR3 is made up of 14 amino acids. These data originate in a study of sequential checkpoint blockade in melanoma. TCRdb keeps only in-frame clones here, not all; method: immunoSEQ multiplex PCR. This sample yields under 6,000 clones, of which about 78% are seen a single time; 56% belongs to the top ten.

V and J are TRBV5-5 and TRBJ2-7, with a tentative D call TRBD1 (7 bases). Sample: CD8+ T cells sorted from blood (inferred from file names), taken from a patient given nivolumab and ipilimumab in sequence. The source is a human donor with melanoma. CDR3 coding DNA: TGTGCCAGCAGCCGGAGGTCAGGGGGGAACGAGCAGTACTTC. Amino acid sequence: CASSRRSGGNEQYF.